The 5 T cell receptor beta chains presented below share a single source sample, sequenced in a study of PD-1 blockade in classical Hodgkin lymphoma. TCRdb's table, derived via immunoSEQ multiplex PCR, lists solely in-frame clones and lacks some. The table records tens of thousands of clones, 85% to 90% of them present only once. All the patients suffered relapse after autologous stem cell transplantation, and brentuximab vedotin exposure differed. The sequencing here drew on peripheral blood mononuclear cells (PBMCs), taken before the second cycle of nivolumab. Receptors were obtained from a human donor with classical Hodgkin lymphoma.

J is TRBJ2-7 and V is TRBV19; 9 bases match TRBD1. The CDR3 length is 15 residues. Germline CDR1 reads LNHDA; CDR2 reads SQIVND (reference sequence). The V gene end was trimmed by 5 bases and the J gene end by 1 base; junction bases not matched to a gene: 6. In nucleotides, the CDR3 is TGTGCCAGTAGTGCCCAGGGACAGGGATCCTACGAGCAGTACTTC. Protein product: CASSAQGQGSYEQYF. The whole variable domain, remainder taken from reference TRBV19 and TRBJ2-7, is DGGITQSPKYLFRKEGQNVTLSCEQNLNHDAMYWYRQDPGQGLRLIYYSQIVNDFQKGDIAEGYSVSREKKESFPLTVTSAQKNPTAFYLCASSAQGQGSYEQYFGPGTRLTVT.

The CDR3 loop reads CASRPTPTGELFF. The CDR3 bases are TGTGCCAGCAGACCTACCCCCACCGGGGAGCTGTTTTTT. The genes are TRBV5-6 and TRBJ2-2; no firm D call. Trimming stripped 5 bases from V and 4 bases from J, with 9 bases between. Germline V lookup: CDR1 SGHDT, CDR2 YYEEEE. The CDR3 totals 13 residues.

The CDR3 here is CASRQTIDQPQHF. The CDR3 DNA follows: TGTGCCAGCAGACAAACTATTGATCAGCCCCAGCATTTT. J is TRBJ1-5 and V is TRBV6-5; no definite D call. The germline CDR1 and CDR2 sequences are MNHEY and SVGAGI. The CDR3 has 13 amino acids. The V and J ends lost 6 bases and 5 bases respectively, with 11 bases between them.

The rearrangement joins TRBV2 to TRBJ1-6; maybe TRBD1 (5 bases). Germline loops: CDR1 SNHLY, CDR2 FYNNEI. Trimming shortened V by 3 bases and J by 1 base, and 7 bases separated the two germline ends. The CDR3 covers 15 residues. The DNA for the CDR3 is TGTGCCAGCAGTGAGGGGCGATCCTATAATTCACCCCTCCACTTT. Protein sequence: CASSEGRSYNSPLHF.

The rearrangement joins TRBV6-6 to TRBJ2-7; 8 bases map to TRBD1. In germline, CDR1 is MNHNY, CDR2 SVGAGI (reference sequence). V lost 0 bases, J lost 3 bases, and 4 bases stayed unmatched. CDR3 length: 15 residues. The CDR3 nucleotides read TGTGCCAGCAGTTACTCCGGGACAGGACTCTACGAGCAGTACTTC. This encodes CASSYSGTGLYEQYF.